This T cell receptor (beta chain) was recovered during a study of T cells in localized non-small cell lung cancer. Data came from immunoSEQ multiplex PCR; TCRdb stores just in-frame clones and leaves some out. The sample includes roughly 26,000 clones, approximately 90% of them seen just once. Broader study findings: The study found T cell clonality highest in uninvolved adjacent lung, above tumor.

Remarks on this clone: The antigen is unknown.

The CDR3 covers 15 residues. Germline CDR1 reads SGHVS; CDR2 reads FQNEAQ. Sequenced material: peripheral blood, taken before any cancer treatment. This chain joins TRBV7-8 and TRBJ1-4, with 8 bases that match TRBD1. Judging by the DNA end, TRBJ2-2 fits better; the J call may be wrong. This clonotype was sampled from a female donor of 60 years or more with stage II squamous cell lung carcinoma. The CDR3 DNA follows: TGTGCCAGCAGCTTAGGGGTGGCAGGGGGCGTGGAGCTGTTTTTT. This gives the protein CASSLGVAGGVELFF.